Sequencing of this T cell receptor (beta chain) was carried out in a study of blood T cell repertoires in COVID-19. Study summary: Some COVID-19 samples were acute and others convalescent; all came from the United States, Italy and Spain.

Original data processing: Reference gene primer amplification gave estimated nucleated cell counts. The repertoire was sequenced with immunoSEQ multiplex PCR; TCRdb's copy has only in-frame clones and lacks some. V, J and clone size reflect that table, while D and trimming were determined from the DNA. The data hold approximately 290,000 clones, with approximately 90% observed a single time. This CDR3 region has 14 residues. V was cut by 0 bases and J by 0 bases, with 6 bases left in between. Germline V gives CDR1 SGHNT, CDR2 YYREEE (reference sequence). Sequencing was done on a sample of peripheral blood. The V call is TRBV5-4, the J call TRBJ1-1; D call uncertain. The clonotype comes from a man younger than 40 with acute or convalescent COVID-19. CDR3 loop: CASSLAQLNTEAFF. The DNA for the CDR3 is TGTGCCAGCAGCTTGGCACAGTTGAACACTGAAGCTTTCTTT.